The rows below give T cell receptor beta chains drawn from one sample of a study of OX40 agonist ivuxolimab in advanced cancers. Sequenced by immunoSEQ multiplex PCR; TCRdb stores in-frame clones only, minus some. The table records some 85,000 clones, roughly nine tenths of them present only once. The source material was CD4+ or CD8+ T cells sorted from blood, sampled in a trial of the OX40 agonist ivuxolimab. These receptors came from an adult with an advanced solid tumor such as melanoma, head and neck, liver or kidney cancer. Each CDR3 is given with its conserved first and last residue. The order of the fields is CDR3 length, V gene, J gene, clone size, D gene, CDR3 protein, CDR3 DNA. D genes are given only for firm matches. For some rows the clone size is stated as once, few or many, or as a class when expanded; others skip it.

15	TRBV11-2	TRBJ2-6	-	-	CASSRLVSGANVLTF	TGTGCCAGCAGCCGACTGGTCTCTGGGGCCAACGTCCTGACTTTC
14	TRBV5-4	TRBJ2-7	-	TRBD1	CASSPGQGAHEQYF	TGTGCCAGCAGCCCGGGACAGGGGGCTCACGAGCAGTACTTC
13	TRBV10-3	TRBJ1-6	-	TRBD1	CASARGSNSPLHF	TGTGCCTCCGCCAGGGGGTCTAATTCACCCCTCCACTTT
17	TRBV4-2	TRBJ1-3	-	-	CASSQDQASGSGNTIYF	TGTGCCAGCAGCCAAGATCAGGCTTCTGGGTCTGGAAACACCATATATTTT
14	TRBV15	TRBJ2-7	-	TRBD1	CATSKDRGSYEQYF	TGTGCCACCAGCAAAGACAGGGGATCCTACGAGCAGTACTTC
13	TRBV2	TRBJ1-4	-	-	CASSEALREKLFF	TGTGCCAGCAGTGAAGCCCTACGGGAAAAACTGTTTTTT
13	TRBV4-1	TRBJ1-2	-	-	CASSQTGNYGYTF	TGCGCCAGCAGCCAGACCGGGAACTATGGCTACACCTTC
15	TRBV5-1	TRBJ1-1	-	TRBD1	CASSLMGQRDTEAFF	TGCGCCAGCAGCTTGATGGGACAGAGGGACACTGAAGCTTTCTTT
16	TRBV11-3	TRBJ2-5	-	TRBD2	CASSLVGLAGGETQYF	TGTGCCAGCAGCTTAGTTGGGCTAGCGGGCGGAGAGACCCAGTACTTC
14	TRBV28	TRBJ1-5	-	TRBD1	CASRGDSYNQPQHF	TGTGCCAGCAGGGGGGACAGCTACAATCAGCCCCAGCATTTT
14	TRBV28	TRBJ2-1	-	-	CASSFRRGYNEQFF	TGTGCCAGCAGTTTTAGGCGGGGTTACAATGAGCAGTTCTTC
13	TRBV4-2	TRBJ1-5	-	-	CASSLGVGQPQHF	TGTGCCAGCAGCCTTGGTGTAGGTCAGCCCCAGCATTTT
15	TRBV18	TRBJ2-5	-	-	CASSPKTEGGETQYF	TGTGCCAGCTCACCCAAGACAGAGGGGGGAGAGACCCAGTACTTC
14	TRBV5-4	TRBJ2-3	-	-	CASSLIGTPVTQYF	TGTGCCAGCAGCTTGATCGGGACCCCGGTTACGCAGTATTTT
15	TRBV19	TRBJ1-6	-	TRBD1	CASSVTGIGSSPLHF	TGTGCCAGTAGTGTGACAGGGATTGGTTCGTCACCCCTCCACTTT
16	TRBV2	TRBJ2-2	-	TRBD2	CASSGVTGGDTGELFF	TGTGCCAGCAGTGGCGTGACGGGAGGGGACACCGGGGAGCTGTTTTTT
14	TRBV28	TRBJ1-3	-	-	CASSPGRFGNTIYF	TGTGCCAGCAGCCCTGGCCGCTTCGGAAACACCATATATTTT
14	TRBV19	TRBJ2-1	-	TRBD2	CASTGLAGSNEQFF	TGTGCCAGTACGGGCCTAGCGGGTTCAAATGAGCAGTTCTTC
12	TRBV7-2	TRBJ2-3	-	-	CASSSFTDTQYF	TGTGCCAGCAGCTCATTTACAGATACGCAGTATTTT
12	TRBV19	TRBJ1-5	-	TRBD1	CASDRGDQPQHF	TGTGCCAGTGACAGGGGAGATCAGCCCCAGCATTTT
15	TRBV5-4	TRBJ2-7	-	TRBD2	CASSLGTSGAYEQYF	TGTGCCAGCAGCTTGGGGACTAGCGGGGCCTACGAGCAGTACTTC
15	TRBV30	TRBJ1-2	-	TRBD1	CAWSAQQGAGYGYTF	TGCGCCTGGAGTGCCCAACAGGGGGCCGGCTATGGCTACACCTTC
12	TRBV7-9	TRBJ2-7	-	TRBD2	CASSLGTSEQYF	TGTGCCAGCAGCTTAGGGACTAGCGAGCAGTACTTC
17	TRBV7-3	TRBJ2-3	-	TRBD1	CASSPEAGTGSTDTQYF	TGTGCCAGCAGCCCAGAGGCCGGGACAGGTAGCACAGATACGCAGTATTTT
17	TRBV4-2	TRBJ2-5	-	TRBD2	CASSQDTSGSFQETQYF	TGTGCCAGCAGCCAAGATACTAGCGGGAGTTTTCAGGAGACCCAGTACTTC
15	TRBV29-1	TRBJ2-7	-	TRBD1	CSVGTGRISSYEQYF	TGCAGCGTTGGGACAGGACGGATTAGCTCCTACGAGCAGTACTTC
13	TRBV19	TRBJ2-3	-	-	CASSLLSADTQYF	TGTGCCAGTAGTCTCCTCAGCGCAGATACGCAGTATTTT
16	TRBV19	TRBJ1-5	-	-	CASSTGQFPGNQPQHF	TGTGCCAGTAGTACAGGACAGTTCCCGGGCAATCAGCCCCAGCATTTT
13	TRBV6-6	TRBJ1-5	once	-	CASSVGLEQPQHF	TGTGCCAGCAGTGTGGGGCTTGAGCAGCCCCAGCATTTT
13	TRBV10-3	TRBJ1-2	-	-	CAISEDPNYGYTF	TGTGCCATCAGTGAAGACCCTAACTATGGCTACACCTTC
13	TRBV19	TRBJ2-7	once	-	CASSTMVSYEQYF	TGTGCCAGTAGCACAATGGTCTCCTACGAGCAGTACTTC
21	TRBV4-1	TRBJ2-1	-	-	CASSQGGGPPSGSSSYNEQFF	TGCGCCAGCAGCCAAGGGGGGGGGCCGCCTAGCGGATCGAGCTCCTACAATGAGCAGTTCTTC
15	TRBV6-5	TRBJ2-7	-	-	CASRSGTESSYEQYF	TGTGCCAGCAGATCCGGGACTGAGAGCTCCTACGAGCAGTACTTC
15	TRBV11-2	TRBJ2-1	few	-	CASSPEGSVGREQFF	TGTGCCAGCAGCCCTGAGGGCAGTGTAGGACGGGAGCAGTTCTTC
15	TRBV5-1	TRBJ1-1	-	-	CASSLGGTGYTEAFF	TGCGCCAGCAGCTTGGGGGGAACGGGGTACACTGAAGCTTTCTTT
13	TRBV2	TRBJ1-5	-	TRBD1	CASRIQGDQPQHF	TGTGCCAGCCGTATACAGGGGGACCAGCCCCAGCATTTT
15	TRBV5-1	TRBJ2-3	-	TRBD1	CASSLQGALTDTQYF	TGCGCCAGCAGCTTGCAGGGGGCGCTAACAGATACGCAGTATTTT
15	TRBV19	TRBJ2-7	-	TRBD1	CASSRDGQGTYEQYF	TGTGCCAGTAGTAGGGATGGACAGGGGACCTACGAGCAGTACTTC
14	TRBV5-5	TRBJ2-7	few	-	CASSWTVPSYEQYF	TGTGCCAGCAGCTGGACGGTTCCCTCCTACGAGCAGTACTTC
15	TRBV11-2	TRBJ2-3	-	TRBD2	CASSASGHSTDTQYF	TGTGCCAGCAGCGCTAGCGGCCATAGCACAGATACGCAGTATTTT
15	TRBV5-5	TRBJ1-2	-	-	CASSLVLGVNYGYTF	TGTGCCAGCAGCTTGGTGTTAGGCGTTAACTATGGCTACACCTTC
12	TRBV9	TRBJ1-5	-	-	CASSVWGKPQHF	TGTGCCAGCAGCGTCTGGGGGAAGCCCCAGCATTTT
13	TRBV21-1	TRBJ2-5	-	-	CASSSLTEETQYF	TGTGCCAGCAGCTCTCTGACAGAAGAGACCCAGTACTTC
15	TRBV19	TRBJ2-6	-	-	CASSLGLSGANVLTF	TGTGCCAGTAGCCTAGGGCTCTCTGGGGCCAACGTCCTGACTTTC
12	TRBV7-8	TRBJ2-3	-	-	CASSFRENTQYF	TGTGCCAGCAGCTTCAGGGAAAATACGCAGTATTTT
14	TRBV6-5	TRBJ1-1	-	-	CASSYSGGNTEAFF	TGTGCCAGCAGTTACTCCGGGGGGAACACTGAAGCTTTCTTT
15	TRBV28	TRBJ2-2	-	TRBD2	CASSFGLAGTGELFF	TGTGCCAGCAGTTTTGGACTAGCGGGTACCGGGGAGCTGTTTTTT
13	TRBV28	TRBJ2-2	-	-	CASRGLQPGELFF	TGTGCCAGCCGGGGACTCCAGCCCGGGGAGCTGTTTTTT
16	TRBV29-1	TRBJ2-6	-	-	CSVGSGFPSGANVLTF	TGCAGCGTTGGGTCGGGGTTCCCCTCTGGGGCCAACGTCCTGACTTTC
11	TRBV28	TRBJ1-2	-	TRBD1	CASSFATGFTF	TGTGCCAGCAGTTTCGCGACAGGGTTTACCTTC
14	TRBV18	TRBJ1-4	-	TRBD1	CASSSGTGETGLFF	TGTGCCAGCTCATCCGGGACAGGGGAGACTGGACTGTTTTTT
16	TRBV5-4	TRBJ2-7	-	-	CASSGGGTESSYEQYF	TGTGCCAGCAGCGGGGGGGGGACAGAAAGCTCCTACGAGCAGTACTTC
14	TRBV2	TRBJ2-5	few	-	CASRGGEFQETQYF	TGTGCCAGCAGAGGCGGGGAGTTCCAAGAGACCCAGTACTTC
15	TRBV18	TRBJ2-7	few	-	CASSPRGPPVDEQYF	TGTGCCAGCTCACCACGGGGGCCCCCCGTAGACGAGCAGTACTTC
18	TRBV5-5	TRBJ2-7	-	TRBD1	CASSLAVFTGGTSYEQYF	TGTGCCAGCAGCTTGGCCGTCTTTACAGGGGGTACGTCCTACGAGCAGTACTTC
15	TRBV19	TRBJ2-5	-	-	CASSIGGALPETQYF	TGTGCCAGTAGTATAGGGGGAGCCCTCCCAGAGACCCAGTACTTC
16	TRBV10-3	TRBJ2-3	-	-	CAISESRVRSTDTQYF	TGTGCCATCAGTGAGTCGAGGGTGAGGAGCACAGATACGCAGTATTTT
15	TRBV5-4	TRBJ2-3	-	TRBD2	CASSSSGLSSDTQYF	TGTGCCAGCAGCTCTAGCGGGCTCTCATCGGATACGCAGTATTTT
16	TRBV7-2	TRBJ2-3	-	TRBD2	CASSWIAGGSTDTQYF	TGTGCCAGCAGCTGGATAGCGGGAGGTTCCACAGATACGCAGTATTTT
14	TRBV5-4	TRBJ2-1	once	TRBD2	CASSLGVTSDEQFF	TGTGCCAGCAGCTTGGGGGTGACTAGCGATGAGCAGTTCTTC